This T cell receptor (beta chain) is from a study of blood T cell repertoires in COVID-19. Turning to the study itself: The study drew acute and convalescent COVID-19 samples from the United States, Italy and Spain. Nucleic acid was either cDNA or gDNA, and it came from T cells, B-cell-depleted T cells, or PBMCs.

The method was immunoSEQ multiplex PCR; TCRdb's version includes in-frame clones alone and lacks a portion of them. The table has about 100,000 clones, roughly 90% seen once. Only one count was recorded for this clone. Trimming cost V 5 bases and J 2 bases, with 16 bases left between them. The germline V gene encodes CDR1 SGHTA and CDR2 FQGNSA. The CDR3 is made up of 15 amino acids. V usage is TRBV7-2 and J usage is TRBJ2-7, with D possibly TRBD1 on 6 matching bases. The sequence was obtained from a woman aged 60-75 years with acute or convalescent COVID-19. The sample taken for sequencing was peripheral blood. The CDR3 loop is CASSLDTGTPYEQYF. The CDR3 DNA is TGTGCCAGCAGCCTTGATACAGGGACCCCCTACGAGCAGTACTTC.